Given below is one T cell receptor beta chain in context. Its matching antigen is unknown. Lacking the conserved final phenylalanine or tryptophan, this CDR3 likely reflects a read error. The treatment denotes: approximately nine-day PBMC culture with coronavirus spike peptide pools or control peptides (ViraFEST assay). According to the study, CD4+ T cells from the unexposed donor were gathered ahead of the COVID-19 pandemic (2011-2018). This entry comes from a study of vaccination and CD4 T cells after COVID-19. In the study overall: Participants got two doses of BNT162b2 or mRNA-1273 vaccine. As a positive control, some control cultures were given a CEFX pool, while others were given an HIV-1 Nef pool or no peptide.

Sequenced with the Oncomine TCR Beta short-read assay was DNA taken from cultured CD4+ T cells. Someone extracted genomic DNA from cultured CD4+ T cells. Via MiXCR, TCRdb re-called the PCR reads, giving one row per CDR3 protein. The sample carries roughly 10,000 distinct CDR3 sequences, less than 55% recorded once. Germline V gene sequence: CDR1 LNHDA, CDR2 SQIVND (reference sequence). The CDR3 loop spans 16 amino acids. J was trimmed by 4 bases and V by 6 bases; bases with no gene match: 12. This receptor was obtained from a human donor in good health. The chain couples TRBV19 to TRBJ2-5; 9 bases line up with TRBD2. The sequencing input was CD4+ T cells from blood, cultured in vitro. This CDR3 reads CASSPISGGGAETQYC. CDR3 nucleotides: TGTGCCAGTAGCCCCATTAGCGGGGGAGGGGCAGAGACCCAGTACTGC.